Below are 3 T cell receptor beta chains sequenced from a single sample in a study of cytomegalovirus exposure and HLA in healthy donors (dated by TCRdb to 2017 to 2019). Libraries were prepared through the immunoSEQ multiplex PCR assay. For the multiplex PCR, a mixture combining 60 forward primers for TCR Vbeta segments and 13 reverse primers for TCR Jbeta segments was used. The clones in this table, taken by TCRdb from immuneACCESS, are in-frame only. Not every clone is retained; where verified, under half of the shortfall comes from an unresolved V gene, and the cause of the rest is unknown. The sample has about 200,000 clones on record, about 80% of them singletons. Jointly, the top ten make up less than 3.5% of the sample. Sequencing was carried out using PBMCs. Receptors originate from a woman aged 30 to 39 in good health and CMV-seronegative.

The V and J genes are TRBV10-3 and TRBJ1-4, with D hard to call. Germline assignment: CDR1 ENHRY and CDR2 SYGVKD. The ends were cut back, 4 bases at V and 8 bases at J, with 14 bases in the middle. There are 14 residues in the CDR3. This CDR3 is CAISGGFGEEKLFF. The CDR3 nucleotides read TGTGCCATCAGTGGAGGCTTCGGGGAGGAAAAACTGTTTTTT.

The chain has TRBV29-1 and TRBJ1-1, with no clear D. The CDR3 extends over 11 amino acids. Trimming removed 5 bases at V and 4 bases at J, with 8 bases between. Germline V gives CDR1 SQVTM, CDR2 ANQGSEA. The CDR3 DNA follows: TGCAGCGTTAACGGTCCCACTGAAGCTTTCTTT. It is translated as CSVNGPTEAFF.

The chain combines TRBV18 with TRBJ1-5, with 10 nucleotides matching TRBD1. Germline V gene data show CDR1 as KGHSH and CDR2 as LQKENI. The CDR3 is 15 residues long. Trimming took 3 bases from V and 5 from J; bases not matched to a gene: 4. The CDR3 DNA follows: TGTGCCAGCTCACCGGGACAGGGGATGGATCAGCCCCAGCATTTT. Translated: CASSPGQGMDQPQHF.